This T cell receptor beta chain was retrieved from a study of tumor-infiltrating lymphocytes in primary liver carcinoma. Overall study: Staged T1-T3 N0M0, the tumors had sizes that ranged from roughly 4 to 10 cm across.

Unsorted bulk tissue of roughly 20-31 mg yielded co-extracted RNA and DNA. Patients in the cohort were treatment-naive and living with chronic HBV infection. Study results and limitations: Tumor-blood pairs (like tumor-adjacent pairs) overlapped less than tumor region pairs did. Tumor tissue displayed a significantly greater top-250-clone fraction than blood (p = 0.039).

Starting material of 500 ng total RNA yielded TCR beta cDNA via a constant-region primer. Three nested multiplex PCR rounds of slightly modified ARM-PCR generated TCR beta libraries. Both of the initial two PCR rounds ran for about 9 cycles and employed TRBV1-TRBV30 forward primers alongside a C-beta reverse primer. Using its own MiXCR run on the multiplex PCR reads, TCRdb lists one record per CDR3 protein. The table has about 100,000 distinct CDR3 sequences, just over 65% seen once. Details on this clonotype: Its antigen is as yet unknown.

The CDR3 is 13 amino acids. Germline V gene sequence: CDR1 SGHAT, CDR2 FQDESV (reference sequence). V lost 5 bases to trimming and J lost 6 bases, with 14 bases between them. The receptor was derived from a man aged 40-55 years with primary liver carcinoma and hepatitis B virus infection. Material: tumor-adjacent normal liver tissue. The chain carries TRBV11-1 and TRBJ2-7; D gene unclear. CDR3 residues: CASSLTVWTEQYF. As DNA, the CDR3 is TGTGCCAGCAGCCTAACGGTTTGGACCGAGCAGTACTTC.